A single sample is the source of the 20 T cell receptor beta chains below, sequenced in a study of shared clonotypes between healthy human individuals. Here immunoSEQ multiplex PCR was the method, and the copy in TCRdb shows in-frame clones only, minus some. The sample holds approximately 2.4 million clones; under 97% are singletons and the top ten take about 0.13%. The sequencing sample was made of naive CD4+ T cells sorted from blood. Specified subset: CD45RA+ positively selected. These receptors were obtained from a man aged 18 to 30 in good health.

This sequence joins TRBV5-6 and TRBJ1-6; no definite D call. The CDR3 loop spans 12 amino acids. Between the trimmed V and J ends, which lost 4 bases and 7 bases, there was a span of 6 bases. Per the germline V gene, CDR1 is SGHDT and CDR2 is YYEEEE. The chain's CDR3 is CASSPWNSPLHF. The CDR3 region has the DNA TGTGCCAGCAGCCCTTGGAATTCACCCCTCCACTTT.

A remark on this clone: This sample also contains other DNA sequences that code for the same CDR3. CDR3 amino acids: CASSYSGGGYTF. In DNA, the CDR3 is TGTGCCAGCAGTTACTCCGGGGGCGGCTACACCTTC. The rearrangement joins TRBV6-5 to TRBJ1-2; TRBD1 might be the D (6 bases). CDR3 length: 12 residues. The germline CDR1 and CDR2 sequences are MNHEY and SVGAGI. Trimming shortened V by 0 bases and J by 8 bases, and 7 bases separated the two germline ends.

About this clone itself: Other DNA sequences within the sample encode an identical CDR3. The rearrangement links TRBV10-3 to TRBJ1-2; D gene uncertain. The V gene lost 2 bases and the J gene lost 0 bases, with 4 bases spanning the gap. The germline gives CDR1 ENHRY, CDR2 SYGVKD. This CDR3 is 13 amino acids long. CDR3 residues: CAISENSNYGYTF. For the CDR3, the DNA is TGTGCCATCAGTGAGAACTCTAACTATGGCTACACCTTC.

The rearrangement uses TRBV10-2 and TRBJ2-3; TRBD2 aligns across 11 bases. Germline CDR1 and CDR2: WSHSY and SAAADI. The ends lost 8 bases at V and 4 bases at J; junction bases unmatched: 5. This CDR3 is 14 amino acids long. The CDR3 is CASFLAGGADTQYF. CDR3 sequence (DNA): TGCGCCAGCTTTTTAGCGGGAGGGGCAGATACGCAGTATTTT.

The chain combines TRBV5-4 with TRBJ2-6, with D hard to call. From germline, CDR1 is SGHNT and CDR2 YYREEE (reference sequence). The V end lost 4 bases, the J end lost 0 bases, and 8 bases lay between the germline ends. The CDR3 runs to 15 residues. The CDR3 reads CASSDTGSGANVLTF. For the CDR3, the DNA is TGTGCCAGCAGCGACACCGGCTCTGGGGCCAACGTCCTGACTTTC.

The genes are TRBV10-3 and TRBJ1-3, with a possible D match to TRBD1 (6 bases). V dropped 3 bases and J dropped 4 bases, with 16 bases sitting between them. This CDR3 spans 16 amino acids. The V gene's germline CDR1 is ENHRY and CDR2 SYGVKD. Written as DNA, the CDR3 is TGTGCCATCAGTGATGGGGGGGGGCCATCCGGAAACACCATATATTTT. Encoded protein: CAISDGGGPSGNTIYF.

With regard to this clone: This sample also contains other DNA sequences that code for the same CDR3. The chain combines TRBV6-5 with TRBJ1-1; TRBD1 might be the D (6 bases). CDR3 length: 13 amino acids. CDR1 is MNHEY, CDR2 SVGAGI, per germline. V lost 6 bases and J 2 bases, leaving 10 bases between the germline ends. CDR3 loop: CASSRTANTEAFF. In nucleotides, the CDR3 is TGTGCCAGCAGCCGGACAGCCAACACTGAAGCTTTCTTT.

The chain has TRBV12-5 and TRBJ1-1, with 7 bases identical to TRBD1. V lost 1 base and J lost 0; bases outside the gene matches: 5. Germline lookup yields CDR1 LGHNT and CDR2 FRNRAP. The CDR3 runs 16 residues. CDR3 amino acids: CASGLGGTVLNTEAFF. Written as DNA, the CDR3 is TGTGCTAGTGGTTTGGGGGGGACAGTTCTGAACACTGAAGCTTTCTTT.

This clone was observed once. Additional DNA sequences in this sample encode the identical CDR3. The genes are TRBV18 and TRBJ2-2, with D possibly TRBD2 on 6 matching bases. This CDR3 comprises 13 residues. With 3 bases removed from V and 4 bases from J, the gap between germline ends came to 6 bases. Germline values: CDR1 KGHSH, CDR2 LQKENI. In DNA form, the CDR3 reads TGTGCCAGCTCACCGCGGGGCACCGGGGAGCTGTTTTTT. Its translation: CASSPRGTGELFF.

CDR3 protein: CASSYMEPHEQYF. The CDR3 nucleotides read TGTGCCAGCAGTTACATGGAACCCCACGAGCAGTACTTC. The chain carries TRBV6-5 and TRBJ2-7; D is unresolved. Germline V gene sequence: CDR1 MNHEY, CDR2 SVGAGI. The CDR3 loop spans 13 amino acids. The V end was cut by 2 bases, the J end by 5 bases, with 10 bases between.

The chain carries TRBV7-2 and TRBJ2-3; TRBD2 aligns across 10 bases. Trimming at V came to 5 bases and at J to 5 bases, leaving 13 bases not matched to a gene. The CDR3 has 17 amino acids. The germline V gene encodes CDR1 SGHTA and CDR2 FQGNSA. The CDR3 DNA sequence: TGTGCCAGCAGCCTCCTAGGGTTAGCGGGAGGAATAGATACGCAGTATTTT. Protein: CASSLLGLAGGIDTQYF. The full variable domain, completed using reference TRBV7-2 and TRBJ2-3, is GAGVSQSPSNKVTEKGKDVELRCDPISGHTALYWYRQSLGQGLEFLIYFQGNSAPDKSGLPSDRFSAERTGGSVSTLTIQRTQQEDSAVYLCASSLLGLAGGIDTQYFGPGTRLTVL.

The chain carries TRBV7-2 and TRBJ1-4, with TRBD1 matching over 7 bases. This CDR3 spans 16 amino acids. The trim removed 5 bases at V and 0 bases at J, leaving 6 bases unmatched. Germline assignment: CDR1 SGHTA and CDR2 FQGNSA. The CDR3 DNA sequence: TGTGCCAGCAGCAAACGACAGGGTTCAACTAATGAAAAACTGTTTTTT. Translated, it gives CASSKRQGSTNEKLFF.

This rearrangement joins TRBV6-1 to TRBJ2-7; unclear D gene. The CDR3 contains 18 residues. V was clipped by 4 bases and J by 0 bases, with 22 bases between them. Germline V gene data show CDR1 as MNHNS and CDR2 as SASEGT. This CDR3 is CASSATLYPVHDSYEQYF. DNA for the CDR3: TGTGCCAGCAGTGCAACTTTATATCCGGTCCATGACTCCTACGAGCAGTACTTC.

This sequence joins TRBV30 and TRBJ1-2; D is perhaps TRBD1 (5 bases). Germline V gene lookup returns CDR1 GTSNPN and CDR2 SVGIG (reference sequence). The CDR3 spans 19 residues. The germline V and J ends were trimmed by 0 bases and 4 bases, with 27 bases remaining between them. DNA of the CDR3: TGTGCCTGGAGTGTGGGCCCCGATAAGACAGCGAATAAGGGCTATGGCTACACCTTC. Translation: CAWSVGPDKTANKGYGYTF.

The chain combines TRBV19 with TRBJ1-4; TRBD1 might be the D (5 bases). The length of the CDR3 is 15 residues. V was pared by 5 bases and J by 2 bases, with 12 bases between. Germline CDR1 and CDR2: LNHDA and SQIVND (reference sequence). In nucleotides, the CDR3 is TGTGCCAGTAGTCAGGGAGTAGCGACTAATGAAAAACTGTTTTTT. Protein product: CASSQGVATNEKLFF. The whole variable domain, remainder taken from reference TRBV19 and TRBJ1-4, is DGGITQSPKYLFRKEGQNVTLSCEQNLNHDAMYWYRQDPGQGLRLIYYSQIVNDFQKGDIAEGYSVSREKKESFPLTVTSAQKNPTAFYLCASSQGVATNEKLFFGSGTQLSVL.

With regard to this clone: Its ends do not fully match the called genes, so a read error is possible. The chain recombines TRBV10-1 with TRBJ2-5, with TRBD1 identical over 7 bases. The CDR3 spans 13 residues. From germline, CDR1 is WNHNN and CDR2 SYGVQD (reference sequence). CDR3 coding DNA: TGCGCCAGCAGTGAGTCGGGACAGCGGACAATGAACTTC. It encodes CASSESGQRTMNF.

This sequence joins TRBV11-2 and TRBJ2-3, with 8 bases identical to TRBD2. The CDR3 contains 17 residues. Germline V gene sequence: CDR1 SGHAT, CDR2 FQNNGV. V trimming: 1 base; J trimming: 4 bases; junction bases outside the gene matches: 10. The CDR3 here is CASSLGVLAGSSDTQYF. The CDR3 DNA is TGTGCCAGCAGCTTAGGCGTGCTAGCGGGCTCTTCAGATACGCAGTATTTT.

With regard to this clone: This sample includes further DNA sequences coding for the same CDR3. The chain is built from TRBV27 and TRBJ2-3; D remains ambiguous. CDR3 length: 14 residues. V lost 2 bases, J lost 2 bases, and 8 bases lay in between. Germline V lookup: CDR1 MNHEY, CDR2 SMNVEV (reference sequence). The chain's CDR3 is CASSLGLLTDTQYF. Here the CDR3 DNA reads TGTGCCAGCAGTTTAGGCCTACTCACAGATACGCAGTATTTT.

The J gene is TRBJ2-7, the V gene TRBV13; 9 nucleotides align to TRBD1. Germline CDR1 PRHDT, CDR2 FYEKMQ (reference sequence). This CDR3 has 16 residues. V lost 2 bases, J lost 4 bases, and 9 bases stayed unmatched. The CDR3 sequence is CASSLRAGQGSYEQYF. The CDR3 coding sequence is TGTGCCAGCAGCTTACGGGCGGGACAGGGAAGTTACGAGCAGTACTTC.

Comment on this clone: At the DNA level, this CDR3 is encoded by other sequences in the same sample as well. V is TRBV5-4 and J is TRBJ2-1; 8 bases line up with TRBD1. Looked up from germline, CDR1 is SGHNT and CDR2 is YYREEE (reference sequence). The CDR3 sequence is 15 residues long. Trimming removed 0 bases from V and 1 base from J; junction bases left unmatched: 0. CDR3 DNA: TGTGCCAGCAGCTTGGGACAGGGGTCCTACAATGAGCAGTTCTTC. Translated: CASSLGQGSYNEQFF.